This passage covers 11 T cell receptor beta chains from one sample sequenced in a study of identifying expanded T cells in peripheral blood. Method: immunoSEQ multiplex PCR; TCRdb's copy keeps in-frame clones and lacks some. This table holds around 100,000 clones, more than 85% found once. What was sequenced was blood. Source of these receptors: a person between 18 and 75 years old in good health.

The chain uses TRBV9 and TRBJ1-1; 7 nucleotides line up with TRBD1. The CDR3 loop spans 12 amino acids. The ends lost 9 bases at V and 6 bases at J; junction bases unmatched: 8. Looked up from germline, CDR1 is SGDLS and CDR2 is YYNGEE. CDR3 DNA: TGTGCCAACCATGACAGGGTCCCTGAAGCTTTCTTT. Its translation: CANHDRVPEAFF.

The chain combines TRBV29-1 with TRBJ2-7; 9 positions match TRBD1. With 7 bases clipped from V and 4 bases from J, the junction kept 8 bases outside the gene matches. The CDR3 has 13 residues. CDR1 is SQVTM and CDR2 is ANQGSEA in the germline V gene. Here the CDR3 DNA reads TGCAGCGGGGGACAGGGAAACATTTACGAGCAGTACTTC. This codes for CSGGQGNIYEQYF.

The rearrangement links TRBV23-1 to TRBJ2-7; either TRBD1 or TRBD2 may supply D (5 bases each). TRBV23-1 counts as an open reading frame of uncertain function. This CDR3 region has 16 residues. The germline V and J ends were trimmed by 0 bases and 3 bases, with 15 bases remaining between them. The CDR3 DNA sequence: TGCGCCAGCAGTCAATCGATCAATCGGGACCTCTACGAGCAGTACTTC. Amino acids: CASSQSINRDLYEQYF.

As for this clone: This same CDR3 is encoded by further DNA sequences in the sample. The DNA of the CDR3 is TGTGCCAGCAGTTACTCTGGCCTTGAGCAGTACTTC. Encoded protein: CASSYSGLEQYF. The chain carries TRBV6-6 and TRBJ2-7; D is unresolved. CDR1 MNHNY and CDR2 SVGAGI come from the germline V gene (reference sequence). The V end was cut by 0 bases, the J end by 7 bases, with 7 bases between. The CDR3 runs 12 residues.

The rearrangement links TRBV6-5 to TRBJ1-2; D remains unclear. Germline V CDR1 and CDR2: MNHEY, SVGAGI. V was trimmed by 8 bases and J by 3 bases, leaving 10 bases between them. This CDR3 spans 12 amino acids. CDR3 nucleotide sequence: TGTGCCAGCTTTGTGGTGTACTATGGCTACACCTTC. Amino acid sequence: CASFVVYYGYTF.

The V call is TRBV12-5, the J call TRBJ2-5, with a possible D match to TRBD2 (5 bases). There are 13 residues in the CDR3. The germline CDR1 and CDR2 sequences are LGHNT and FRNRAP. Deletions cut 8 bases from V and 4 bases from J, with 14 bases between. The CDR3 DNA sequence: TGTGCTAGTAAAAGGGTGGCGGGAGAGACCCAGTACTTC. Translated, it gives CASKRVAGETQYF. Complete variable domain (other parts from reference TRBV12-5 and TRBJ2-5): DARVTQTPRHKVTEMGQEVTMRCQPILGHNTVFWYRQTMMQGLELLAYFRNRAPLDDSGMPKDRFSAEMPDATLATLKIQPSEPRDSAVYFCASKRVAGETQYFGPGTRLLVL.

This chain connects TRBV19 to TRBJ1-2; tentative D call: TRBD1 (6 bases). The CDR3 contains 15 residues. The V gene lost 6 bases and the J gene lost 6 bases, with 20 bases spanning the gap. The germline V gene encodes CDR1 LNHDA and CDR2 SQIVND (reference sequence). In DNA form, the CDR3 reads TGTGCCAGTAGGAGGGAGGCCAGGGGATTCGATGGCTACACCTTC. It specifies CASRREARGFDGYTF. The entire variable domain, with the rest obtained from reference TRBV19 and TRBJ1-2, is as follows: DGGITQSPKYLFRKEGQNVTLSCEQNLNHDAMYWYRQDPGQGLRLIYYSQIVNDFQKGDIAEGYSVSREKKESFPLTVTSAQKNPTAFYLCASRREARGFDGYTFGSGTRLTVV.

This chain joins TRBV7-9 and TRBJ2-2; a weak D match, TRBD2 (5 bases). There are 16 residues in the CDR3. V lost 4 bases, J lost 0 bases, and 12 bases lay in between. Per germline, CDR1 SEHNR and CDR2 FQNEAQ (reference sequence). CDR3 loop: CASSSPGSTNTGELFF. The CDR3, as DNA: TGTGCCAGCAGCTCCCCGGGATCCACGAACACCGGGGAGCTGTTTTTT. Variable domain in full (rest from reference TRBV7-9 and TRBJ2-2): DTGVSQNPRHKITKRGQNVTFRCDPISEHNRLYWYRQTLGQGPEFLTYFQNEAQLEKSRLLSDRFSAERPKGSFSTLEIQRTEQGDSAMYLCASSSPGSTNTGELFFGEGSRLTVL.

V is TRBV18 and J is TRBJ1-1; D might be TRBD1 (6 bases). Germline CDR1 reads KGHSH; CDR2 reads LQKENI. The CDR3 spans 16 residues. V dropped 4 bases and J dropped 1 base, with 16 bases sitting between them. CDR3 sequence (DNA): TGTGCCAGCTCACTTAGACGGGCGGGGGCGAACACTGAAGCTTTCTTT. Protein sequence: CASSLRRAGANTEAFF. Full variable domain (outside the CDR3, taken from reference TRBV18 and TRBJ1-1): NAGVMQNPRHLVRRRGQEARLRCSPMKGHSHVYWYRQLPEEGLKFMVYLQKENIIDESGMPKERFSAEFPKEGPSILRIQQVVRGDSAAYFCASSLRRAGANTEAFFGQGTRLTVV.

This clone was seen once. The V gene is TRBV18, the J gene TRBJ1-1; D uncertain. The length of the CDR3 is 13 residues. V lost 2 bases to trimming and J lost 1 base, with 5 bases between them. CDR1 KGHSH and CDR2 LQKENI come from the germline V gene. The CDR3, as DNA: TGTGCCAGCTCACCATGGGGGAACACTGAAGCTTTCTTT. This translates into CASSPWGNTEAFF.

The chain uses TRBV28 and TRBJ2-2; tentative D call: TRBD1 (5 bases). Between the trimmed V and J ends, which lost 5 bases and 6 bases, there was a span of 22 bases. The CDR3 sequence is 17 residues long. Germline loops: CDR1 MDHEN, CDR2 SYDVKM. CDR3 loop: CASSPPPYRLKPGELFF. In DNA, the CDR3 is TGTGCCAGCAGTCCACCACCGTACAGGTTGAAGCCCGGGGAGCTGTTTTTT.